This TCR beta chain originates from a study of cytomegalovirus exposure and HLA in healthy donors. Study-level findings and limits: The availability of immune exposure information extended only to CMV serostatus.

PCR was performed using 60 Vbeta and 13 Jbeta primers. Authors' analysis steps: Later work found around 80 million unique TCR beta chains, with roughly 11 million shared. Libraries were prepared by immunoSEQ multiplex PCR; TCRdb keeps only in-frame clonotypes and omits some of them. V and J calls and clone size are those listed in that table; D and trimming were worked out from the DNA. Its table lists 100,000 or so clones. CDR1 LNHDA and CDR2 SQIVND come from the germline V gene (reference sequence). This CDR3 spans 13 amino acids. Trimming stripped 6 bases from V and 4 bases from J, with 12 bases between. About this clone: The antigen is undetermined.

The clonotype was recovered from a man in his fifties or sixties in good health and CMV-seronegative. Sequencing was done on a sample of PBMCs. The chain couples TRBV19 to TRBJ2-5, with D possibly being TRBD2 (6 bases). CDR3 in DNA: TGTGCCAGTAGCCTGTCTAGCGTAGAGACCCAGTACTTC. Protein product: CASSLSSVETQYF.